These 16 T cell receptor beta chains originate from one sample sequenced in a study of shared clonotypes between healthy human individuals. Only in-frame clones appear in the TCRdb table, and some are missing; sequencing was by immunoSEQ multiplex PCR. The sample includes more than 450,000 clones, more than 65% of them seen just once. The sequencing input was PBMCs. The receptors were sampled from a woman in her forties in good health. Some clones in this sample may be carry-over from other donors' samples.

The rearrangement joins TRBV18 to TRBJ2-5; TRBD1 aligns across 10 bases. Per the germline V gene, CDR1 is KGHSH and CDR2 is LQKENI. Trimming removed 5 bases from V and 2 bases from J; junction bases left unmatched: 8. The CDR3 sequence is 16 residues long. As DNA, the CDR3 is TGTGCCAGCTCAACAATACCGGGACAGGGGCAAGAGACCCAGTACTTC. It encodes CASSTIPGQGQETQYF.

This chain uses TRBV2 with TRBJ2-3, with TRBD2 matching over 11 bases. Losses at the gene ends were 6 bases for V and 4 bases for J; bases not matched to a gene: 9. CDR1 is SNHLY and CDR2 is FYNNEI in the germline V gene. The CDR3 spans 16 residues. The DNA for the CDR3 is TGTGCCAGCAGCCATCTTACTAGCGGGAGAGCAGATACGCAGTATTTT. Its translation is CASSHLTSGRADTQYF.

V is TRBV5-1 and J is TRBJ1-2; no clear D gene. Germline-derived CDR1 and CDR2 are SGHRS and YFSETQ. The CDR3 has 15 residues. The V end lost 2 bases, the J end lost 3 bases, and 14 bases lay between the germline ends. The CDR3 coding sequence is TGCGCCAGCAGCTTAGAGATAGCTTTCGACTATGGCTACACCTTC. This codes for CASSLEIAFDYGYTF.

The V and J genes are TRBV29-1 and TRBJ2-7, with TRBD2 identical over 10 bases. Trimming took 4 bases from V and 3 from J; bases not matched to a gene: 3. The CDR3 covers 13 residues. Germline V gene sequence: CDR1 SQVTM, CDR2 ANQGSEA. The CDR3, as DNA: TGCAGCGTTGGGGCTAGCGGGAGCTACGAGCAGTACTTC. Its translation is CSVGASGSYEQYF.

In the case of this clone: This specimen includes other DNA sequences encoding the same CDR3. The chain uses TRBV5-1 and TRBJ1-2; 8 bases line up with TRBD1. The CDR3 is 14 residues long. Trimming cost V 0 bases and J 2 bases; bases outside gene matches: 0. Looked up from germline, CDR1 is SGHRS and CDR2 is YFSETQ. CDR3 residues: CASSLGQGNYGYTF. In DNA form, the CDR3 reads TGCGCCAGCAGCTTGGGACAGGGGAACTATGGCTACACCTTC.

The rearrangement links TRBV19 to TRBJ1-5, with D tentatively TRBD1 (6 bases). Germline V gives CDR1 LNHDA, CDR2 SQIVND (reference sequence). Trimming left V 11 bases short and J 6 bases short, with 26 bases between. The CDR3 loop spans 16 amino acids. The CDR3 is CAGGRGDRSGGQPQHF. The CDR3 DNA reads as TGTGCCGGGGGGAGGGGCGACAGGTCGGGAGGTCAGCCCCAGCATTTT.

The V gene is TRBV7-9, the J gene TRBJ2-1; D remains unclear. The V and J ends lost 5 bases and 6 bases respectively, with 14 bases between them. Germline loops: CDR1 SEHNR, CDR2 FQNEAQ (reference sequence). There are 14 residues in the CDR3. CDR3 in amino acids: CASSDGMTGNEQFF. The CDR3 nucleotides read TGTGCCAGCAGCGATGGGATGACGGGCAATGAGCAGTTCTTC. Based on the CDR3 plus reference TRBV7-9 and TRBJ2-1, the full variable domain is DTGVSQNPRHKITKRGQNVTFRCDPISEHNRLYWYRQTLGQGPEFLTYFQNEAQLEKSRLLSDRFSAERPKGSFSTLEIQRTEQGDSAMYLCASSDGMTGNEQFFGPGTRLTVL.

The sample holds one count of this clone. This rearrangement joins TRBV5-1 to TRBJ2-3, with D possibly being TRBD1 (5 bases). Trimming removed 0 bases from V and 0 bases from J, with 17 bases in between. This CDR3 region has 18 residues. CDR1 SGHRS and CDR2 YFSETQ come from the germline V gene. The CDR3 here is CASSLEGRTETSTDTQYF. CDR3 DNA sequence: TGCGCCAGCAGCTTGGAGGGGCGGACGGAAACTAGCACAGATACGCAGTATTTT. The variable domain in full, completed from reference TRBV5-1 and TRBJ2-3, reads KAGVTQTPRYLIKTRGQQVTLSCSPISGHRSVSWYQQTPGQGLQFLFEYFSETQRNKGNFPGRFSGRQFSNSRSEMNVSTLELGDSALYLCASSLEGRTETSTDTQYFGPGTRLTVL.

As regards this clone: A read error may produce the germline difference seen at one junction end. The chain has TRBV7-7 and TRBJ2-5, with 8 nucleotides matching TRBD1. This CDR3 contains 13 residues. Looked up from germline, CDR1 is SSHAT and CDR2 is FNYEAQ (reference sequence). CDR3 bases: TGTGCTAGCAGCTACGACAGGGGAAAGACCCAGTACTTC. Protein: CASSYDRGKTQYF.

The chain employs TRBV29-1 and TRBJ2-3, with D possibly being TRBD1 (6 bases). With 4 bases removed from V and 1 base from J, the gap between germline ends came to 12 bases. Germline V CDR1 and CDR2: SQVTM, ANQGSEA. The CDR3 loop spans 14 amino acids. The CDR3 sequence: CSVVGAGGTDTQYF. CDR3 nucleotides: TGCAGCGTTGTGGGGGCAGGGGGCACAGATACGCAGTATTTT.

This chain joins TRBV5-6 and TRBJ2-2; D is perhaps TRBD1 (6 bases). The CDR3 is 15 residues long. Germline V lookup: CDR1 SGHDT, CDR2 YYEEEE. The V gene lost 4 bases and the J gene lost 6 bases, with 16 bases spanning the gap. The CDR3 protein is CASSAVVGAAGELFF. CDR3 bases: TGTGCCAGCAGCGCGGTCGTGGGGGCGGCCGGGGAGCTGTTTTTT.

The chain joins TRBV2 to TRBJ2-1, with D perhaps matching TRBD1 (6 bases). The germline gives CDR1 SNHLY, CDR2 FYNNEI. Trimming cost V 6 bases and J 4 bases, with 13 bases left between them. The CDR3 has 14 amino acids. The CDR3 DNA sequence: TGTGCCAGCAGAGGACAGAGGACGTACAATGAGCAGTTCTTC. This encodes CASRGQRTYNEQFF.

The chain recombines TRBV27 with TRBJ2-2; TRBD2 matches at 11 bases. CDR1 and CDR2 (germline): MNHEY, SMNVEV (reference sequence). Unmatched junction bases numbered 10, after V lost 0 bases and J lost 4 bases. The CDR3 sequence is 19 residues long. The DNA for the CDR3 is TGTGCCAGCAGTTTATCCGCGGGGGGACTAGCGGAGGGCACCGGGGAGCTGTTTTTT. Amino acid sequence: CASSLSAGGLAEGTGELFF.

In this sample, this clone turned up once. The rearrangement links TRBV4-2 to TRBJ2-7; 9 nucleotides line up with TRBD1. V lost 6 bases and J lost 3; bases outside the gene matches: 6. CDR3 length equals 14 residues. The germline V gene has CDR1 LGHNA and CDR2 YNFKEQ. DNA of the CDR3: TGTGCCAGCAGTCCGACAGGGGGGCTCTACGAGCAGTACTTC. Encoded protein: CASSPTGGLYEQYF.

This chain joins TRBV5-1 and TRBJ2-7; no clear D. The V gene's germline CDR1 is SGHRS and CDR2 YFSETQ. V dropped 2 bases and J dropped 0 bases, with 6 bases sitting between them. The CDR3 is 13 residues long. As DNA, the CDR3 is TGCGCCAGCAGCTTCGACCGCTCCTACGAGCAGTACTTC. It encodes CASSFDRSYEQYF.

V gene TRBV5-1 combines with J gene TRBJ2-2; weak D call: TRBD1 (6 bases). There are 15 residues in the CDR3. Trimming pared 0 bases from V and 2 bases from J, leaving 8 bases between. The germline gives CDR1 SGHRS, CDR2 YFSETQ. This chain's CDR3 is CASSLGDINTGELFF. The CDR3 bases are TGCGCCAGCAGCTTGGGGGACATCAACACCGGGGAGCTGTTTTTT.